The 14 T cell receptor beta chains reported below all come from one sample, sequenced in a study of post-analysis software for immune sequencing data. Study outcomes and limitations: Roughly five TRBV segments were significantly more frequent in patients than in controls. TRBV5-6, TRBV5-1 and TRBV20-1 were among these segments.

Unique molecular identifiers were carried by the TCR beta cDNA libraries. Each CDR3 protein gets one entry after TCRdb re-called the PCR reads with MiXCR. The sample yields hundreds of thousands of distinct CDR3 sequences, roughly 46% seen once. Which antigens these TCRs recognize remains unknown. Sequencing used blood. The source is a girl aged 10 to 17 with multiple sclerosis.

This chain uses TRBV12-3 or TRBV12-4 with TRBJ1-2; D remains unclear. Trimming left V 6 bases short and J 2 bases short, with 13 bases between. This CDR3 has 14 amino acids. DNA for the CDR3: TGTGCCAGCAGGCCTAGCTGGGGAAACTATGGCTACACCTTC. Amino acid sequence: CASRPSWGNYGYTF.

The CDR3 coding sequence is TGTGCCAGCAGCTTAGCACGGACTAGCGCGAGCACAGATACGCAGTATTTT. It codes for CASSLARTSASTDTQYF. The J gene is TRBJ2-3, the V gene TRBV11-1; 9 nucleotides match TRBD2. Per the germline V gene, CDR1 is SGHAT and CDR2 is FQDESV (reference sequence). The length of the CDR3 is 17 residues. V lost 0 bases, J lost 0 bases, and 4 bases stayed unmatched.

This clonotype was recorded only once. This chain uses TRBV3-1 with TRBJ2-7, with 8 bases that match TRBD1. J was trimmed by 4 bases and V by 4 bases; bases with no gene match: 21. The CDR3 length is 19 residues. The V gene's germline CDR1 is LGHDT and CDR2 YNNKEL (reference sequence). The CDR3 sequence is CASSPSILKKRDRLYEQYF. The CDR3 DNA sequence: TGTGCCAGCAGCCCAAGCATATTGAAAAAACGGGACAGGCTGTACGAGCAGTACTTC.

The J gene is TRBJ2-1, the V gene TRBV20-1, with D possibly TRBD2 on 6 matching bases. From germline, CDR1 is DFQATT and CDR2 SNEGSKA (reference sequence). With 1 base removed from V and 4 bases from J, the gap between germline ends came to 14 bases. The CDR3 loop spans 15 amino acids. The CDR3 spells CSARAGDHSYNEQFF. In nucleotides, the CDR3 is TGCAGTGCTAGAGCGGGAGACCATTCGTACAATGAGCAGTTCTTC.

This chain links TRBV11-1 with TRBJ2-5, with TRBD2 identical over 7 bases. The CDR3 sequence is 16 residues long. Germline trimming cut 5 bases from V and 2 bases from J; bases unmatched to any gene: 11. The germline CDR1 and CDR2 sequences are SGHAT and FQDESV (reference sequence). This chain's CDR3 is CASSRRRGSPQETQYF. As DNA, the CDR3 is TGTGCCAGCAGCCGGAGGCGGGGGTCCCCTCAAGAGACCCAGTACTTC.

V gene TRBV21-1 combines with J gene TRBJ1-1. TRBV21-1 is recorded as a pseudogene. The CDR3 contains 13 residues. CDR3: CASSGGLGAEAFF. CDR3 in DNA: TGTGCCAGCAGCGGCGGGCTCGGGGCTGAAGCTTTCTTT.

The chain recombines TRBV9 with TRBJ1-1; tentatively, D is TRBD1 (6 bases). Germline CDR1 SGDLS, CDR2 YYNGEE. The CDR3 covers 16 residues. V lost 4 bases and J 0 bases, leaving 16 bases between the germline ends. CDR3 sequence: CASSFGGQPMNTEAFF. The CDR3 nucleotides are TGTGCCAGCAGCTTCGGGGGGCAGCCCATGAACACTGAAGCTTTCTTT.

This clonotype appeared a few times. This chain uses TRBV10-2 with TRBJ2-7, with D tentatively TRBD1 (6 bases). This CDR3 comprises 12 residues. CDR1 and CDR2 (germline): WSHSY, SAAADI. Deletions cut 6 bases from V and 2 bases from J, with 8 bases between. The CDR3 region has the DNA TGCGCCAGCAGGGACAGTACCTACGAGCAGTACTTC. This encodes CASRDSTYEQYF.

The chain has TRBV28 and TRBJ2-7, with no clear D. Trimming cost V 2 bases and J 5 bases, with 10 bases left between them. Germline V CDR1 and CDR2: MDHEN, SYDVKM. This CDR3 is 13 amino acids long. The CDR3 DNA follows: TGTGCCAGCAGTTTACTCTCGAAAAACGAGCAGTACTTC. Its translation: CASSLLSKNEQYF.

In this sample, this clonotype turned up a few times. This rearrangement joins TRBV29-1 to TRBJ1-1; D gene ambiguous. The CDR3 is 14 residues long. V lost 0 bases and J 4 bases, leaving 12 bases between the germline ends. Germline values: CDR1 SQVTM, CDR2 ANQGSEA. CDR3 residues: CSVEEALGGTEAFF. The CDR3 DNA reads TGCAGCGTTGAAGAAGCCTTGGGTGGCACTGAAGCTTTCTTT.

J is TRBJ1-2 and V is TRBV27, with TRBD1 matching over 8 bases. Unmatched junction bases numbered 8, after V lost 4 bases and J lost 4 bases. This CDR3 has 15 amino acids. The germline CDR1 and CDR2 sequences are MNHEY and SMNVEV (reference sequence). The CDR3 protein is CASSSQGAQAYGYTF. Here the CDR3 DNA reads TGTGCCAGCAGTTCCCAGGGGGCGCAAGCCTATGGCTACACCTTC.

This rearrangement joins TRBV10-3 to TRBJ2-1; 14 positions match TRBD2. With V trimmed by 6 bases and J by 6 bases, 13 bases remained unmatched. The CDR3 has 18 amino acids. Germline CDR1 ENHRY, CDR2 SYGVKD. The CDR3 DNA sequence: TGTGCCATCAGGGGGACTAGCGGGAGTACCGCACGTCGCAATGAGCAGTTCTTC. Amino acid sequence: CAIRGTSGSTARRNEQFF.

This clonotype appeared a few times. DNA of the CDR3: TGCAGTGCTAGAGGGAAGGGAAACTCCTACGAGCAGTACTTC. Translating it yields CSARGKGNSYEQYF. The V call is TRBV20-1, the J call TRBJ2-7; D is unresolved. The V end lost 1 base, the J end lost 0 bases, and 10 bases lay between the germline ends. Germline values: CDR1 DFQATT, CDR2 SNEGSKA (reference sequence). The CDR3 length is 14 residues.

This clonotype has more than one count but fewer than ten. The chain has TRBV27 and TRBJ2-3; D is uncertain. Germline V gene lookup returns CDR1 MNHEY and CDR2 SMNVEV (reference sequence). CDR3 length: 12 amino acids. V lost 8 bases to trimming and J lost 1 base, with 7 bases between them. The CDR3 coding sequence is TGTGCCAGCCGCCTAGGCACAGATACGCAGTATTTT. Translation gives CASRLGTDTQYF.